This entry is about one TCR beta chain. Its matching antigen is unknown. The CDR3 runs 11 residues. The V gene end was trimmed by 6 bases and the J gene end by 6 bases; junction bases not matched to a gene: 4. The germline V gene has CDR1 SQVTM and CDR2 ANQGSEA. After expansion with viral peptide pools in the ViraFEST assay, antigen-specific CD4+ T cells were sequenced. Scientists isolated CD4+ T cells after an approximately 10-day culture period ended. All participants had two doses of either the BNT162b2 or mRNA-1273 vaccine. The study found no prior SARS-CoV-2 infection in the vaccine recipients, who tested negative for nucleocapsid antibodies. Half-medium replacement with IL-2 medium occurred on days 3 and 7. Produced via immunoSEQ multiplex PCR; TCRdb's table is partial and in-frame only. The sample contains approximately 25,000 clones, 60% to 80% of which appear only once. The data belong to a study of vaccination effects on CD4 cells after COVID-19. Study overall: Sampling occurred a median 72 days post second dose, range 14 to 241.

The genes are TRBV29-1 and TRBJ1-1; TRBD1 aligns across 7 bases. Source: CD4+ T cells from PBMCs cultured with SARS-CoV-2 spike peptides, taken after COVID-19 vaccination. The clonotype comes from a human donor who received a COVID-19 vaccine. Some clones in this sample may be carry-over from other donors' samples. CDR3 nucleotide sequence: TGCAGCGTCAGTACAGGGGCTGAAGCTTTCTTT. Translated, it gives CSVSTGAEAFF.